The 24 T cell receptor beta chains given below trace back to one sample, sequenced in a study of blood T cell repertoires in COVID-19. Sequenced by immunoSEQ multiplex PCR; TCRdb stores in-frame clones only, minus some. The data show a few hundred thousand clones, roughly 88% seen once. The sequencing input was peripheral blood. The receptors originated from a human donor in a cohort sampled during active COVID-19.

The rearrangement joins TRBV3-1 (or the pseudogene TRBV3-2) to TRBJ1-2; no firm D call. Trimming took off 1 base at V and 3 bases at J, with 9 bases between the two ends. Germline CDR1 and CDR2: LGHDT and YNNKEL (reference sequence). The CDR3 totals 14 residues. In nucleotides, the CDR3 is TGTGCCAGCAGCCAAGGGCGGGCGGACTATGGCTACACCTTC. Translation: CASSQGRADYGYTF.

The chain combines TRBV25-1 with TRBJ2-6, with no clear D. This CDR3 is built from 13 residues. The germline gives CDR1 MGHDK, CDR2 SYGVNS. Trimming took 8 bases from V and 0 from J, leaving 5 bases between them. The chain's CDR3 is CASSISGANVLTF. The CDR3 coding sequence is TGTGCCAGCTCTATCTCTGGGGCCAACGTCCTGACTTTC.

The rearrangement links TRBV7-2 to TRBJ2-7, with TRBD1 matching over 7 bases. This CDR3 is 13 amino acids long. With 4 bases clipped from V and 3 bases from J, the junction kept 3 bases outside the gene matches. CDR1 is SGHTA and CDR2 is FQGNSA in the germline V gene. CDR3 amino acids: CASSWDSLYEQYF. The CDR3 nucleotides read TGTGCCAGCAGCTGGGACAGCCTCTACGAGCAGTACTTC.

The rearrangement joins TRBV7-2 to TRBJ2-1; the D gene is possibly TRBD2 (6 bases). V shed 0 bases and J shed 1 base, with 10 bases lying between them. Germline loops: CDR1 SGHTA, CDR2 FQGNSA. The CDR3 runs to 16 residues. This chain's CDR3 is CASSLAGGNSYNEQFF. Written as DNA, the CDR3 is TGTGCCAGCAGCTTAGCCGGCGGGAATTCCTACAATGAGCAGTTCTTC.

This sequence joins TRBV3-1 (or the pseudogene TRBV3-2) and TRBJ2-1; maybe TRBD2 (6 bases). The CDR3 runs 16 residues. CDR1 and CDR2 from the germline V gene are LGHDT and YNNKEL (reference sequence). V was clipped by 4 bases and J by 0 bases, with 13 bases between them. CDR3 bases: TGTGCCAGCAGCCCCCTCCGGGAGAGCTCCTACAATGAGCAGTTCTTC. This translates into CASSPLRESSYNEQFF.

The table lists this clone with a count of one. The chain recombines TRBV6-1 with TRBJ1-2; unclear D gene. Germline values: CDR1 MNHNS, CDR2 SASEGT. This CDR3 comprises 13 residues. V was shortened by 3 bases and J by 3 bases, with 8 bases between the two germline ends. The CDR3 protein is CASSDPGDYGYTF. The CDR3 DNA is TGTGCCAGCAGTGACCCCGGGGACTATGGCTACACCTTC.

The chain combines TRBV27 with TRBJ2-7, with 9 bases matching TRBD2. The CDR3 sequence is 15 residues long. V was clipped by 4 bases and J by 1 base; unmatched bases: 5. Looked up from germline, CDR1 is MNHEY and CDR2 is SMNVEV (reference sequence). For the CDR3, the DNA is TGTGCCAGCAGTTCGGCGGGAGGGGGATCCTACGAGCAGTACTTC. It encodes CASSSAGGGSYEQYF.

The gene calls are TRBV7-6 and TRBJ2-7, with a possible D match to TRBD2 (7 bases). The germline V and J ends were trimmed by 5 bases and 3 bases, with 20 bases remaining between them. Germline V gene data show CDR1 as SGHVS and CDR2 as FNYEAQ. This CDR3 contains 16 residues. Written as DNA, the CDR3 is TGTGCCAGCAGCCGCAGGCCTCGGGGGGCCGGCTACGAGCAGTACTTC. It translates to CASSRRPRGAGYEQYF. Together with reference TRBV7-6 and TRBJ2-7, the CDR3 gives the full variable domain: GAGVSQSPRYKVTKRGQDVALRCDPISGHVSLYWYRQALGQGPEFLTYFNYEAQQDKSGLPNDRFSAERPEGSISTLTIQRTEQRDSAMYRCASSRRPRGAGYEQYFGPGTRLTVT.

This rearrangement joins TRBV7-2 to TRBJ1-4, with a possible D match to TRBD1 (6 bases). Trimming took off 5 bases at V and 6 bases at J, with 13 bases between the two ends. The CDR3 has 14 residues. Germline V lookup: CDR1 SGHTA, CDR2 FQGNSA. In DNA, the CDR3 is TGTGCCAGCAGCGCCAGGGGAGTAGATGAAAAACTGTTTTTT. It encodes CASSARGVDEKLFF.

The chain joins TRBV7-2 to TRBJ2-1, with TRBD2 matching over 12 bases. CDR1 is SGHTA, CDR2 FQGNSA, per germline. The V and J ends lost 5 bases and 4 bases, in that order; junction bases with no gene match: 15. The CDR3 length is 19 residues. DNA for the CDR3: TGTGCCAGCAGCCCCCGGGGAGCTAGCGGGAGGGCCGGGTACAATGAGCAGTTCTTC. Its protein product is CASSPRGASGRAGYNEQFF.

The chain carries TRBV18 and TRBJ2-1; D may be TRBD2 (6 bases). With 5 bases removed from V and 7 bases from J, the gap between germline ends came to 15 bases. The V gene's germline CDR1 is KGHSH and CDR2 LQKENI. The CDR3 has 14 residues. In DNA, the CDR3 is TGTGCCAGCTCAGCGACAGTTGGGGGGAATGAGCAGTTCTTC. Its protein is CASSATVGGNEQFF.

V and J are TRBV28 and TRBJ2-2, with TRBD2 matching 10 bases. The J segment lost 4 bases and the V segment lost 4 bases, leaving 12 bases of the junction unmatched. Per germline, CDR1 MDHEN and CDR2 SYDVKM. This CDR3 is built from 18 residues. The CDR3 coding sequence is TGTGCCAGCAGTTGGGGAAGGCTAGCGGGAGCCGGCACCGGGGAGCTGTTTTTT. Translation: CASSWGRLAGAGTGELFF.

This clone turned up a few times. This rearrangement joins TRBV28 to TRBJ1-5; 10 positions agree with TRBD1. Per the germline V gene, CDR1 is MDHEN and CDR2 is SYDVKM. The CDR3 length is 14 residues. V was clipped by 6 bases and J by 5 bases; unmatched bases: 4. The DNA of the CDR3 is TGTGCCAGCAGGGTGACAGGGGGCTATCAGCCCCAGCATTTT. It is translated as CASRVTGGYQPQHF. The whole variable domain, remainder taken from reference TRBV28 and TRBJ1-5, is DVKVTQSSRYLVKRTGEKVFLECVQDMDHENMFWYRQDPGLGLRLIYFSYDVKMKEKGDIPEGYSVSREKKERFSLILESASTNQTSMYLCASRVTGGYQPQHFGDGTRLSIL.

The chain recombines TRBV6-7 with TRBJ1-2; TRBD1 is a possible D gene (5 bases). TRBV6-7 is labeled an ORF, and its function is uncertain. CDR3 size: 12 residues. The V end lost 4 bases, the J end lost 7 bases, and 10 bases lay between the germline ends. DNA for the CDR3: TGTGCCAGCAGTTCTACGGGGGGTGGCTACACCTTC. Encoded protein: CASSSTGGGYTF.

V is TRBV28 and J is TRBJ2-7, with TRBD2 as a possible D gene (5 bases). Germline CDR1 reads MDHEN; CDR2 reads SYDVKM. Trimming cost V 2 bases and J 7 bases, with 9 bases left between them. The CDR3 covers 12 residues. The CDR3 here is CASSLVRGEQYF. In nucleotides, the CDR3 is TGTGCCAGCAGTTTAGTGCGAGGGGAGCAGTACTTC.

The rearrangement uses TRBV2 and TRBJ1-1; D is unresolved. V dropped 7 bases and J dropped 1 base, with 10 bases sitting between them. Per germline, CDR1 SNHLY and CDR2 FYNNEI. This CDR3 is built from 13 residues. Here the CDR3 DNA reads TGTGCCAGCATAGGTGCAGGGAACACTGAAGCTTTCTTT. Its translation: CASIGAGNTEAFF.

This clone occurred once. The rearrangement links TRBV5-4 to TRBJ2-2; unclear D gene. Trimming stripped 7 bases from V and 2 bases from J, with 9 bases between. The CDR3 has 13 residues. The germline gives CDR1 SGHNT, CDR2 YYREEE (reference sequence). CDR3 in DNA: TGTGCCAGCGGTCCTAGAAACACCGGGGAGCTGTTTTTT. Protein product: CASGPRNTGELFF.

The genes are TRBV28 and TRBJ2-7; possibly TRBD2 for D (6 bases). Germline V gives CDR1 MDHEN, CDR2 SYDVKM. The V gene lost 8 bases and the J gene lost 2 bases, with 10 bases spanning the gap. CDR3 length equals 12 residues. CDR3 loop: CASGRPAYEQYF. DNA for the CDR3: TGTGCCAGCGGGAGGCCCGCCTACGAGCAGTACTTC.

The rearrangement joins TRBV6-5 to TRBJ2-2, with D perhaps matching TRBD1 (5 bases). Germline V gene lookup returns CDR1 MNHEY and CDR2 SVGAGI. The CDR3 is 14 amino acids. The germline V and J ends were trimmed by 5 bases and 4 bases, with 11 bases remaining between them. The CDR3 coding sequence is TGTGCCAGCAGTCAGGGATTTACCACCGGGGAGCTGTTTTTT. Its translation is CASSQGFTTGELFF.

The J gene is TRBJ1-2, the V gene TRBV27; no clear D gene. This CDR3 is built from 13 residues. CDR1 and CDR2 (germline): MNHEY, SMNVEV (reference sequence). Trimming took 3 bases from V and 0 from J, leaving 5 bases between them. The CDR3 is CASSFTSNYGYTF. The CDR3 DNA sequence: TGTGCCAGCAGTTTTACTTCTAACTATGGCTACACCTTC.

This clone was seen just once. CDR3 bases: TGTGCCAGCAGTCATTTGACTCCCGTGAGCTCCTACGAGCAGTACTTC. Translated, it gives CASSHLTPVSSYEQYF. This chain links TRBV7-9 with TRBJ2-7; no clear D. The CDR3 spans 16 residues. CDR1 and CDR2 (germline): SEHNR, FQNEAQ (reference sequence). Trimming took off 6 bases at V and 0 bases at J, with 18 bases between the two ends.

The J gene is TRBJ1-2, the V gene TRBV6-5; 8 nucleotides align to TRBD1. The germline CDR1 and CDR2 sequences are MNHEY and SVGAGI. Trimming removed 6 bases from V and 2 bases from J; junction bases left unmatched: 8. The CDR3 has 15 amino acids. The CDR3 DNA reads TGTGCCAGCAGAGGCAGTCAGGGGGCCAACTATGGCTACACCTTC. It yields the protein CASRGSQGANYGYTF.

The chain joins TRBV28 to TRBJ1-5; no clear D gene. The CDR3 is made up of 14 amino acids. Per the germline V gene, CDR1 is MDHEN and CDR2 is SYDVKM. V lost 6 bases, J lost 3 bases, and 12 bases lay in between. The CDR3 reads CASSHVDNNQPQHF. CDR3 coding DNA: TGTGCCAGCAGCCACGTAGATAACAATCAGCCCCAGCATTTT.

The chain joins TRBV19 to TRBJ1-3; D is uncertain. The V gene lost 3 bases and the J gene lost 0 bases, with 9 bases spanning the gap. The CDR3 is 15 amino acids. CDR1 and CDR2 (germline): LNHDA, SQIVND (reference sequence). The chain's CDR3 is CASSIYLVSGNTIYF. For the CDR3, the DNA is TGTGCCAGTAGTATCTATTTGGTCTCTGGAAACACCATATATTTT.